The source of this TCR beta chain is a study of PD-1 blockade in classical Hodgkin lymphoma. Study information: Patients were given intravenous nivolumab, 3 mg/kg, every 2 weeks. Study results and caveats: Healthy donors were reported to have higher baseline TCR diversity than newly diagnosed patients. Diversity in CD4+ TCRs, unlike that measured in CD8+ TCRs, had risen significantly by C4D1.

As concerns this clone: Its antigen is unidentified.

The germline V gene encodes CDR1 MNHEY and CDR2 SVGAGI. This CDR3 contains 15 residues. Trimming took off 0 bases at V and 4 bases at J, with 12 bases between the two ends. As to time point: cycle 4 day 1 (C4D1), after more than five weeks of nivolumab. Relapse was seen in all patients after autologous stem cell transplantation, and brentuximab vedotin exposure was variable. Sequenced by immunoSEQ multiplex PCR; TCRdb stores in-frame clones only, minus some. Of just under 65,000 clones listed, around nine tenths were seen once; the top ten hold 8%. The sample consisted of peripheral blood mononuclear cells (PBMCs), taken before the fourth cycle of nivolumab. The chain is built from TRBV6-5 and TRBJ1-1; D is possibly TRBD1 (6 bases). This TCR came from a human donor with classical Hodgkin lymphoma. The CDR3 nucleotides are TGTGCCAGCAGTTACTCGCTACAGGGATCCACTGAAGCTTTCTTT. This translates into CASSYSLQGSTEAFF.